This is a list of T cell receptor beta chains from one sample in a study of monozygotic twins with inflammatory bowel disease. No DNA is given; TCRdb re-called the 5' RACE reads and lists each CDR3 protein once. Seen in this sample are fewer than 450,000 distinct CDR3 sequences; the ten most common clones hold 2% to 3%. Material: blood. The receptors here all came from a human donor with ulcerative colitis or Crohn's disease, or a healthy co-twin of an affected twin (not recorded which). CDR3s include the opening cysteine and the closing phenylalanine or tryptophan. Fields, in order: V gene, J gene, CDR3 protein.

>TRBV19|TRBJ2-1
CASEMAGGYNEQFF
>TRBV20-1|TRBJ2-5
CSARIGETQYF
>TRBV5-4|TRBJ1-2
CASSLGASTGFYGYTF
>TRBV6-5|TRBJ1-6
CASSTGPKPLHF
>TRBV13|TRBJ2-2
CASSPRRGELFF
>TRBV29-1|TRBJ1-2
CSADRDGGYGYTF
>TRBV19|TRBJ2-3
CASSIMGGGSADTQYF
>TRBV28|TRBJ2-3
CASSFGGLDYGDTQYF
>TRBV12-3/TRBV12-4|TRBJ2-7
CASSLGTQLYEQYF
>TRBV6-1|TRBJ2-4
CASSPTSGGAGGNIQYF
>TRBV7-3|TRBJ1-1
CASSLTGRDEAFF
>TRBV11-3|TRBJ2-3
CASSLMANTDTQYF
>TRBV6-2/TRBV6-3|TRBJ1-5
CASSSPTGLSNQPQHF
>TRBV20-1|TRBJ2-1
CSAMTMGTSGDDEQFF
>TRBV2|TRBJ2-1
CASSEERGSSYNEQFF
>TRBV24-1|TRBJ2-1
CATSDSGQAHNEQFF
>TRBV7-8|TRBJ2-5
CASSPTWGGPGTQYF
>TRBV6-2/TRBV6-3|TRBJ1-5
CASRRTGGQPQHF
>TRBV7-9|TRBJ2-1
CATLPVESYNEQFF
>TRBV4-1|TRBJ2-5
CASSQSEGVGETQYF
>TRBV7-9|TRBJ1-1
CASSPARGTTEAFF
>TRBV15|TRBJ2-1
CATSRAGNEQFF
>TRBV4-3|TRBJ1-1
CASSQTSGRLNTEAFF